This T cell receptor beta chain was recovered during a study of vaccination and CD4 T cells after COVID-19. This clonotype was seen a few times. Its antigen is unknown. At the Johns Hopkins FTIC core, DNA taken from cultured CD4+ T cells was sequenced by way of the Oncomine TCR Beta short-read assay. TCRdb called the PCR reads again in MiXCR, with one record for every CDR3 protein. The sample has roughly 6,900 distinct CDR3 sequences; about 24% are singletons. The CDR3 loop spans 16 amino acids. The germline gives CDR1 SGHAT, CDR2 FQNNGV. V gave up 1 base and J gave up 0 bases, with 12 bases separating them. Treatment: approximately nine-day PBMC culture with coronavirus spike peptide pools or control peptides (ViraFEST assay). Ahead of the COVID-19 pandemic (2011-2018), the CD4+ T cells of the unexposed donor were collected.

The sample was CD4+ T cells from blood, cultured in vitro. The rearrangement joins TRBV11-2 to TRBJ1-1; possible D gene TRBD1, 6 bases. This TCR was sampled from a human donor in good health. The CDR3 spells CASSLVGQSMNTEAFF. The CDR3 bases are TGTGCCAGCAGCTTAGTCGGACAGTCTATGAACACTGAAGCTTTCTTT.